The source of this TCR beta chain is a study of OX40 agonist ivuxolimab in advanced cancers. Assay used: immunoSEQ multiplex PCR; TCRdb lists only in-frame clones, some missing. Of approximately 68,000 clones in the sample, around nine tenths were seen once. The ends were cut back, 6 bases at V and 6 bases at J, with 15 bases in the middle. Germline lookup yields CDR1 MNHNS and CDR2 SASEGT. This CDR3 has 14 residues. The V and J genes are TRBV6-1 and TRBJ2-1, with D tentatively TRBD1 (6 bases). The starting material was CD4+ or CD8+ T cells sorted from blood, obtained in a trial of the OX40 agonist ivuxolimab. This TCR was sampled from an adult with an advanced solid tumor such as melanoma, head and neck, liver or kidney cancer. The CDR3 loop reads CASRQGWWVNEQFF. The CDR3 DNA reads as TGTGCCAGCAGGCAGGGGTGGTGGGTCAATGAGCAGTTCTTC.